Sequencing of this T cell receptor beta chain was carried out in a study of blood T cell repertoires in COVID-19. At the level of the study: Samples of COVID-19 (acute and convalescent) were obtained from the United States, Italy and Spain.

The V gene end was trimmed by 3 bases and the J gene end by 5 bases; junction bases not matched to a gene: 5. Per germline, CDR1 KGHSH and CDR2 LQKENI. CDR3 length equals 15 residues. Original data processing: Reference gene primer amplification gave estimated nucleated cell counts. Some clones are missing from TCRdb's copy, which holds only in-frame ones; the method was immunoSEQ multiplex PCR. V, J and clone size are those of that table, while D and trimming were read from the DNA. The sample shows 60,000 to 85,000 clones, 84% of them seen only once. The chain joins TRBV18 to TRBJ2-2; 8 bases align to TRBD1. This clonotype was obtained from a man between 65 and 85 years old with acute or convalescent COVID-19. Source material: peripheral blood. The CDR3 sequence: CASSPGQAVTGELFF. The CDR3 nucleotides read TGTGCCAGCTCACCGGGACAGGCAGTGACCGGGGAGCTGTTTTTT.